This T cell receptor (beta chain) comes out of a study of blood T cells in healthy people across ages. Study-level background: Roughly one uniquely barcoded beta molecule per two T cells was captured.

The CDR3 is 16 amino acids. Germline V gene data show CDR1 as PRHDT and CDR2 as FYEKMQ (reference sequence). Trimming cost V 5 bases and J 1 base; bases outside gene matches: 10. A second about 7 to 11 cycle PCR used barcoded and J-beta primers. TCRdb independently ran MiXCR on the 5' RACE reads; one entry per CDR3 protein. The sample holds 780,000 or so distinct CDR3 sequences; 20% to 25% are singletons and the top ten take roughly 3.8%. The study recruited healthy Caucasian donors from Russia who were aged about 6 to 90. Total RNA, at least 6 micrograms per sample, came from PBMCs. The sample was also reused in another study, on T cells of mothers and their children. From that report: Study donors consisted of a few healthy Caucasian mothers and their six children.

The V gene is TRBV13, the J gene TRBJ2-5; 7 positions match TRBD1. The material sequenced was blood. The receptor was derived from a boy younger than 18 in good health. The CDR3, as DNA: TGTGCCAGCAGCCCAGATGGCGGACAGGCCCAAGAGACCCAGTACTTC. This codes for CASSPDGGQAQETQYF. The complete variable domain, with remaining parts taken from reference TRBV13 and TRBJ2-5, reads AAGVIQSPRHLIKEKRETATLKCYPIPRHDTVYWYQQGPGQDPQFLISFYEKMQSDKGSIPDRFSAQQFSDYHSELNMSSLELGDSALYFCASSPDGGQAQETQYFGPGTRLLVL.